These 25 T cell receptor beta chains were all obtained from the same sample, sequenced in a study of CXCR3-negative and CXCR3-positive naive CD8 T cells. UMI-labeled 5' RACE yielded the TRB cDNA libraries. After re-calling the 5' RACE reads, TCRdb lists one entry per CDR3 protein, DNA absent. The sample is made up of approximately 100,000 distinct CDR3 sequences, and the top ten hold around 1.5% of it. Specimen: naive CXCR3- CD8+ T cells from blood. The sample's subset: CD45RO-CCR7+CD27+CD95- naive CD8+ T cells lacking CXCR3 (TNR3-). Receptor source: a human donor in good health. Some clones in this sample may be carry-over from other donors' samples.

The rearrangement uses TRBV25-1 and TRBJ2-1. Germline CDR1 and CDR2: MGHDK and SYGVNS. This CDR3 is 13 amino acids long. Here the CDR3 reads CASSESPYNEQFF.

The V gene is TRBV12-3 or TRBV12-4, the J gene TRBJ2-3; lacking DNA, the TRBD1 call made by TCRdb goes unchecked. The CDR3 totals 12 residues. The CDR3 spells CASSPSGTGPGF.

The rearrangement joins TRBV6-5 to TRBJ1-4; the TCRdb D gene call, TRBD1, has no DNA to confirm it. CDR3 length equals 13 residues. Germline V lookup: CDR1 MNHEY, CDR2 SVGAGI. CDR3 amino acids: CASSYSTGGKLFF.

The chain couples TRBV4-3 to TRBJ2-7; TCRdb's assignment of TRBD1 cannot be checked, as there is no DNA. This CDR3 region has 15 residues. Germline V gene lookup returns CDR1 LGHNA and CDR2 YSLEER. This chain's CDR3 is CASSQGDRETYEQYF.

J is TRBJ2-7 and V is TRBV5-6; without DNA, the TCRdb call of TRBD1 cannot be checked. The CDR3 has 16 residues. Per germline, CDR1 SGHDT and CDR2 YYEEEE. The CDR3 here is CASSTQTGTGDNEQYF.

The chain carries TRBV14 and TRBJ2-7; with no DNA, the TCRdb D assignment of TRBD1 cannot be verified. The CDR3 is 14 amino acids. Per the germline V gene, CDR1 is SGHDN and CDR2 is FVKESK. CDR3 protein: CASSQEPRGHEQYF. The complete variable domain, with remaining parts taken from reference TRBV14 and TRBJ2-7, reads EAGVTQFPSHSVIEKGQTVTLRCDPISGHDNLYWYRRVMGKEIKFLLHFVKESKQDESGMPNNRFLAERTGGTYSTLKVQPAELEDSGVYFCASSQEPRGHEQYFGPGTRLTVT.

The chain joins TRBV7-9 to TRBJ2-5; TCRdb's D call, TRBD2, is unchecked because there is no DNA. CDR1 is SEHNR, CDR2 FQNEAQ, per germline (reference sequence). This CDR3 spans 15 amino acids. The CDR3 region is CASSLPAGEEETQYF.

The chain couples TRBV10-3 to TRBJ2-3; TCRdb's D call of TRBD1 is untestable without DNA. The CDR3 loop spans 15 amino acids. The germline CDR1 and CDR2 sequences are ENHRY and SYGVKD. The CDR3 loop is CAISGQGTDGDTQYF.

V is TRBV28 and J is TRBJ2-3. This CDR3 contains 14 residues. Germline V gene data show CDR1 as MDHEN and CDR2 as SYDVKM. CDR3 region: CASTQLSNTDTQYF.

The genes are TRBV15 and TRBJ2-5; TCRdb designates TRBD1, a call that cannot be tested without DNA. Germline lookup yields CDR1 LNHNV and CDR2 YYDKDF (reference sequence). The CDR3 sequence is 17 residues long. The CDR3: CATSRLPRDGSQETQYF.

This chain uses TRBV14 with TRBJ2-2; absent DNA, TCRdb's TRBD2 call cannot be checked. The germline CDR1 and CDR2 sequences are SGHDN and FVKESK. This CDR3 region has 17 residues. The CDR3 sequence is CASSQDGLAEATGELFF.

This chain links TRBV4-1 with TRBJ1-1; TCRdb designates TRBD1, a call that cannot be tested without DNA. CDR3 length: 14 amino acids. Germline-derived CDR1 and CDR2 are MGHRA and YSYEKL. CDR3 sequence: CASSQEDRGTEAFF.

The chain couples TRBV20-1 to TRBJ1-3. This CDR3 contains 17 residues. Germline V gene data show CDR1 as DFQATT and CDR2 as SNEGSKA (reference sequence). The CDR3 protein is CSAEVPSGSRSGNTIYF.

The chain links TRBV20-1 to TRBJ2-7. The CDR3 runs 12 residues. Germline V gene data show CDR1 as DFQATT and CDR2 as SNEGSKA (reference sequence). This CDR3 is CSASSGLHEQYF.

This chain connects TRBV3-1 to TRBJ2-1; lacking DNA, the TRBD2 call made by TCRdb goes unchecked. The germline V gene encodes CDR1 LGHDT and CDR2 YNNKEL (reference sequence). This CDR3 is built from 15 residues. CDR3 region: CASRPGGLAHNEQFF.

The chain is built from TRBV7-2 and TRBJ2-3; as DNA is missing, the TRBD2 call by TCRdb cannot be tested. The length of the CDR3 is 15 residues. Germline loops: CDR1 SGHTA, CDR2 FQGNSA. The CDR3 spells CASSFTGLYTDTQYF. Complete variable domain (other parts from reference TRBV7-2 and TRBJ2-3): GAGVSQSPSNKVTEKGKDVELRCDPISGHTALYWYRQSLGQGLEFLIYFQGNSAPDKSGLPSDRFSAERTGGSVSTLTIQRTQQEDSAVYLCASSFTGLYTDTQYFGPGTRLTVL.

CDR3 protein: CASSAPIAYGYTF. The chain is built from TRBV10-3 and TRBJ1-2; TCRdb's D gene call, TRBD1, goes unchecked for lack of DNA. CDR1 is ENHRY, CDR2 SYGVKD, per germline. This CDR3 contains 13 residues.

V and J are TRBV29-1 and TRBJ2-1. There are 13 residues in the CDR3. Looked up from germline, CDR1 is SQVTM and CDR2 is ANQGSEA. CDR3 sequence reads: CSADGRGYNEQFF.

The V and J genes are TRBV10-3 and TRBJ2-7. CDR1 ENHRY and CDR2 SYGVKD come from the germline V gene. This CDR3 has 14 amino acids. CDR3 residues: CAISETASSYEQYF.

This chain uses TRBV3-1 with TRBJ2-7; the TCRdb D gene call, TRBD1, has no DNA to confirm it. This CDR3 is 15 amino acids long. Germline V gene sequence: CDR1 LGHDT, CDR2 YNNKEL (reference sequence). The CDR3: CASSQDTGGNYEQYF.

V is TRBV7-8 and J is TRBJ2-1; TCRdb names TRBD2, which stays unverified in the absence of DNA. The CDR3 is 12 residues long. In germline, CDR1 is SGHVS, CDR2 FQNEAQ. The CDR3 spells CASSLESRGKFF.

This chain connects TRBV3-1 to TRBJ2-3; TCRdb calls TRBD2, which cannot be checked without DNA. The CDR3 spans 16 residues. Germline assignment: CDR1 LGHDT and CDR2 YNNKEL (reference sequence). This CDR3 is CASSQETSGGPDTQYF.

This chain links TRBV29-1 with TRBJ1-1. This CDR3 has 13 amino acids. Germline loops: CDR1 SQVTM, CDR2 ANQGSEA. This CDR3 is CSVGGRGAPEAFF.

The chain couples TRBV29-1 to TRBJ1-1. CDR3 size: 12 residues. The V gene's germline CDR1 is SQVTM and CDR2 ANQGSEA. Here the CDR3 reads CSVEGPAAEAFF.

The V call is TRBV7-6, the J call TRBJ2-1; checking the TCRdb D call of TRBD2 is not possible without DNA. There are 16 residues in the CDR3. Germline values: CDR1 SGHVS, CDR2 FNYEAQ. CDR3 amino acids: CASSLDLAGVVNEQFF.